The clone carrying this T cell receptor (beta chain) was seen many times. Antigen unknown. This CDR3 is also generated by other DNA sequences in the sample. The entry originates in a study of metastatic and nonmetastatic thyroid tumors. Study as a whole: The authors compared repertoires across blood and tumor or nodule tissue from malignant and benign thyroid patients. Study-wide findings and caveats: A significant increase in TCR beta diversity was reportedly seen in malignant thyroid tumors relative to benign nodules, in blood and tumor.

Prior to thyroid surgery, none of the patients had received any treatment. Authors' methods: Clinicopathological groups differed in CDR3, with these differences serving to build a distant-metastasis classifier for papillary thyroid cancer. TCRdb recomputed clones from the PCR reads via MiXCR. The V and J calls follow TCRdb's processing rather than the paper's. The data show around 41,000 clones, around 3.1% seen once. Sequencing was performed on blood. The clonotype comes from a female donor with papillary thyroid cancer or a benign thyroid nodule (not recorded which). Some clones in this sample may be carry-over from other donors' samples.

For the CDR3, the DNA is TGCGCCAGCAGCTTGGGACAGTCCGAGGAGACCCAGTACTTC. This sequence encodes CASSLGQSEETQYF. The V gene is TRBV5-1, the J gene TRBJ2-5; TRBD1 might be the D (5 bases). Germline assignment: CDR1 SGHRS and CDR2 YFSETQ. Trimming took 0 bases from V and 5 from J, leaving 11 bases between them. The CDR3 is 14 residues long.